The 18 T cell receptor beta chains given below trace back to one sample, sequenced in a study of CD8+CD57+ T cells in acquired aplastic anemia. Profiling that covered TCR beta VDJ and CDR3 relied on genomic DNA as its template. TCRdb passed the reads through MiXCR, listing each CDR3 protein once. This table has around 64,000 distinct CDR3 sequences, 45% to 70% appearing once. Sequences were obtained from sorted CD4+, CD8+, or CD8+CD57+ T cells (not recorded which) from PBMCs. These receptors all come from a human donor in good health, serving as a control.

The gene calls are TRBV11-1 and TRBJ1-1; 11 bases match TRBD1. Germline lookup yields CDR1 SGHAT and CDR2 FQDESV (reference sequence). The V and J ends lost 4 bases and 0 bases, in that order; junction bases with no gene match: 7. This CDR3 is built from 17 residues. The CDR3 reads CASSWGQGDRLNTEAFF. DNA of the CDR3: TGTGCCAGCAGCTGGGGACAGGGGGACCGTCTGAACACTGAAGCTTTCTTT.

The rearrangement uses TRBV5-1 and TRBJ2-1; 7 bases are a match to TRBD1. The CDR3 totals 13 residues. CDR1 and CDR2 from the germline V gene are SGHRS and YFSETQ. Trimming removed 3 bases from V and 6 bases from J; junction bases left unmatched: 3. CDR3 loop: CASSYRDSNEQFF. The CDR3 region has the DNA TGCGCCAGCAGCTACCGGGACAGCAATGAGCAGTTCTTC.

This clonotype was picked up many times. The rearrangement links TRBV6-1 to TRBJ2-7; TRBD1 aligns across 7 bases. Per germline, CDR1 MNHNS and CDR2 SASEGT. Losses at the gene ends were 6 bases for V and 5 bases for J; bases not matched to a gene: 13. This CDR3 spans 15 amino acids. The CDR3 nucleotides read TGTGCCAGCAGGACCTTGGCACAGGGGAGCGACGAGCAGTACTTC. It is translated as CASRTLAQGSDEQYF.

The chain links TRBV10-3 to TRBJ1-5; the D gene is possibly TRBD1 (5 bases). Germline CDR1 is ENHRY and CDR2 is SYGVKD. Trimming took off 10 bases at V and 6 bases at J, with 16 bases between the two ends. This CDR3 is 13 amino acids long. The CDR3 sequence: CATRRDVGQPQHF. The CDR3 DNA reads as TGTGCCACCAGGCGGGACGTCGGTCAGCCCCAGCATTTT.

This chain connects TRBV9 to TRBJ1-5; D unclear. V was shortened by 6 bases and J by 6 bases, with 10 bases between the two germline ends. The CDR3 has 12 amino acids. Germline V gene lookup returns CDR1 SGDLS and CDR2 YYNGEE. The CDR3 loop is CASTGIAQPQHF. In DNA, the CDR3 is TGTGCCAGCACGGGGATCGCTCAGCCCCAGCATTTT.

This chain links TRBV11-2 with TRBJ1-2; perhaps TRBD1 as D (5 bases). The CDR3 has 13 amino acids. Germline assignment: CDR1 SGHAT and CDR2 FQNNGV. V shed 5 bases and J shed 3 bases, with 10 bases lying between them. The CDR3 protein is CASSLAGDYGYTF. The CDR3 DNA reads as TGTGCCAGCAGCCTGGCGGGGGACTATGGCTACACCTTC.

This clonotype has at least ten counts. The chain recombines TRBV19 with TRBJ2-3; TRBD1 is a possible D gene (7 bases). Trimming shortened V by 1 base and J by 2 bases, and 19 bases separated the two germline ends. This CDR3 comprises 18 residues. Germline CDR1 reads LNHDA; CDR2 reads SQIVND (reference sequence). Written as DNA, the CDR3 is TGTGCCAGTAGTATAGCTTGGCGGACCAGGGGGGACACAGATACGCAGTATTTT. Encoded protein: CASSIAWRTRGDTDTQYF.

This clonotype is a singleton in its sample. The V call is TRBV2, the J call TRBJ2-5, with a possible D match to TRBD2 (6 bases). The CDR3 consists of 14 residues. The V and J ends lost 3 bases and 2 bases respectively, with 10 bases between them. Germline CDR1 is SNHLY and CDR2 is FYNNEI. The CDR3 sequence is CASSDLGLQETQYF. The CDR3 DNA sequence: TGTGCCAGCAGTGACCTGGGACTTCAAGAGACCCAGTACTTC.

At least ten counts were recorded for this clonotype. The rearrangement uses TRBV5-1 and TRBJ1-2; D uncertain. The CDR3 loop spans 15 amino acids. The V end lost 5 bases, the J end lost 5 bases, and 19 bases lay between the germline ends. Germline CDR1 is SGHRS and CDR2 is YFSETQ. The CDR3 DNA sequence: TGCGCCAGCAGGGCGGATACGGCCAGTTTGTATGGCTACACCTTC. Translating it yields CASRADTASLYGYTF.

This clonotype has at least ten counts. The rearrangement links TRBV5-1 to TRBJ1-3, with a tentative D call TRBD1 (6 bases). The CDR3 has 16 residues. Trimming took off 4 bases at V and 0 bases at J, with 14 bases between the two ends. CDR1 is SGHRS and CDR2 is YFSETQ in the germline V gene. As DNA, the CDR3 is TGCGCCAGCAGCCCGCAGGGGTCCTACTCTGGAAACACCATATATTTT. This sequence encodes CASSPQGSYSGNTIYF.

The rearrangement links TRBV10-3 to TRBJ2-7, with 10 positions matching TRBD1. V lost 4 bases to trimming and J lost 2 bases; unmatched junction nucleotides: 5. There are 15 residues in the CDR3. Germline V lookup: CDR1 ENHRY, CDR2 SYGVKD. In DNA, the CDR3 is TGTGCCATCAGTGCCCGAGGACAGGGGGCCTACGAGCAGTACTTC. It encodes CAISARGQGAYEQYF.

The chain is built from TRBV2 and TRBJ1-5; D call uncertain. Germline V CDR1 and CDR2: SNHLY, FYNNEI. This CDR3 has 11 amino acids. Trimming took off 5 bases at V and 5 bases at J, with 4 bases between the two ends. The CDR3 DNA sequence: TGTGCCAGCAGTCTTGATCAGCCCCAGCATTTT. Amino acids: CASSLDQPQHF.

This clonotype was counted ten times or more. This chain links TRBV7-9 with TRBJ1-4; possibly TRBD1 for D (6 bases). V was clipped by 5 bases and J by 8 bases, with 15 bases between them. Germline V gives CDR1 SEHNR, CDR2 FQNEAQ (reference sequence). The CDR3 loop spans 14 amino acids. CDR3 DNA: TGTGCCAGCAGCCCACCAGGGGCGGGGGAAAAACTGTTTTTT. This codes for CASSPPGAGEKLFF. The complete variable domain, with remaining parts taken from reference TRBV7-9 and TRBJ1-4, reads DTGVSQNPRHKITKRGQNVTFRCDPISEHNRLYWYRQTLGQGPEFLTYFQNEAQLEKSRLLSDRFSAERPKGSFSTLEIQRTEQGDSAMYLCASSPPGAGEKLFFGSGTQLSVL.

Here the CDR3 DNA reads TGCAGTGCTACCCGATCGAATTCACCCCTCCACTTT. It yields the protein CSATRSNSPLHF. V is TRBV20-1 and J is TRBJ1-6; D gene uncertain. Trimming left V 4 bases short and J 7 bases short, with 8 bases between. CDR3 length: 12 residues. Germline V gives CDR1 DFQATT, CDR2 SNEGSKA (reference sequence).

This clonotype was recorded only once. The chain couples TRBV3-1 to TRBJ2-6, with 9 bases identical to TRBD1. Germline V lookup: CDR1 LGHDT, CDR2 YNNKEL (reference sequence). Trimming at V came to 4 bases and at J to 0 bases, leaving 7 bases not matched to a gene. This CDR3 is 18 amino acids long. This CDR3 reads CASSPQGAPSSGANVLTF. As DNA, the CDR3 is TGTGCCAGCAGCCCACAGGGGGCCCCTTCCTCTGGGGCCAACGTCCTGACTTTC.

The V and J genes are TRBV15 and TRBJ1-5; D might be TRBD1 (5 bases). The V gene lost 3 bases and the J gene lost 5 bases, with 11 bases spanning the gap. Germline assignment: CDR1 LNHNV and CDR2 YYDKDF (reference sequence). This CDR3 comprises 14 residues. CDR3 amino acids: CATSSQWGDQPQHF. The CDR3 DNA follows: TGTGCCACCAGCAGCCAATGGGGGGATCAGCCCCAGCATTTT.

By share, this clonotype ranks as medium-sized. The V and J genes are TRBV19 and TRBJ2-2; D ambiguous. The length of the CDR3 is 14 residues. Germline V gene sequence: CDR1 LNHDA, CDR2 SQIVND (reference sequence). Trimming stripped 3 bases from V and 2 bases from J, with 7 bases between. CDR3 region: CASSIATNTGELFF. DNA for the CDR3: TGTGCCAGTAGTATCGCCACCAACACCGGGGAGCTGTTTTTT. Combining the CDR3 with reference TRBV19 and TRBJ2-2 gives the whole variable domain DGGITQSPKYLFRKEGQNVTLSCEQNLNHDAMYWYRQDPGQGLRLIYYSQIVNDFQKGDIAEGYSVSREKKESFPLTVTSAQKNPTAFYLCASSIATNTGELFFGEGSRLTVL.

This rearrangement joins TRBV15 to TRBJ2-3; 7 bases match TRBD2. Germline V gene sequence: CDR1 LNHNV, CDR2 YYDKDF (reference sequence). The CDR3 consists of 15 residues. V lost 1 base to trimming and J lost 8 bases; unmatched junction nucleotides: 9. Here the CDR3 DNA reads TGTGCCACCAGCAGAGGGGCGGGGGAGTCAGGTACGCAGTATTTT. It specifies CATSRGAGESGTQYF.